Given below is one T cell receptor (beta chain) in context. Its antigen target is currently unknown. Base-call qualities are not available, and no considerably larger clone is one nucleotide away. The library was generated by RT-PCR. These reads were obtained on a NextSeq 550. The raw public reads went through TCRdb reprocessing: fastp at Q25, MiXCR clone calling, in-frame beta chains kept. Rows are combined by CDR3 protein, so each entry shows the most common genes and DNA. A total of some 230,000 distinct CDR3 sequences appear in this sample, roughly 14% of them only once. The leading ten clones occupy 11% of the sample. Trimming takes 5 bases off V and 6 bases off J; junction bases not matched to a gene: 3. The CDR3 runs 14 amino acids, cysteine and phenylalanine included. Of all the DNA, just the CDR3 is kept, 42 bases in frame from base 1. In the germline V gene, CDR1 corresponds to SNHLY and CDR2 to FYNNEI.

The sample originates from a study of patients and donors after allogeneic stem cell transplantation (dated by TCRdb to the early 2020s). The sequence joins TRBV2 to TRBJ2-2; a stretch of 10 junction bases matches TRBD2. Material for sequencing was blood, either unsorted or a sorted T cell fraction (not recorded which). The receptor comes from a human donor who was either an allogeneic HSCT recipient or a stem cell or donor lymphocyte infusion donor (not recorded which). It is not recorded whose cells these are; they may come from a transplant donor. The CDR3 reads as follows: CASSRLAGAGELFF. The DNA sequence follows: TGTGCCAGCAGTCGGCTAGCGGGAGCCGGGGAGCTGTTTTTT.